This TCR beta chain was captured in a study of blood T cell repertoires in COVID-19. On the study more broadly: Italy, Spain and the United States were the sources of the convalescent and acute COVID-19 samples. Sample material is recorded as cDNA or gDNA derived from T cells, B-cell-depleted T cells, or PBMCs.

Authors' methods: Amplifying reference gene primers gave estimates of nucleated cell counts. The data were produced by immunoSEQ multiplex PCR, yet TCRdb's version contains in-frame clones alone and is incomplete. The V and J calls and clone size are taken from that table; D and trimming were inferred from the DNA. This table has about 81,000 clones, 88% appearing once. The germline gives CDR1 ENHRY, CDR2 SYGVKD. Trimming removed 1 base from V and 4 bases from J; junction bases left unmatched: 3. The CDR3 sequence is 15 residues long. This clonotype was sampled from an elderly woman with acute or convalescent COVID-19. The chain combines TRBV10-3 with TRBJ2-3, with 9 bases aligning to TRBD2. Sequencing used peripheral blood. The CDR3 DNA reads TGTGCCATCAGTGAGTGGAGCGGGAGGTCAGATACGCAGTATTTT. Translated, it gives CAISEWSGRSDTQYF.